This record looks at one T cell receptor (beta chain) sequence and its context. The method was immunoSEQ multiplex PCR; TCRdb's version includes in-frame clones alone and lacks a portion of them. The top ten clones hold around 0.47% of a sample with approximately 1.1 million clones, around three quarters of them seen once. Germline loops: CDR1 SGHDN, CDR2 FVKESK. With 1 base removed from V and 7 bases from J, the gap between germline ends came to 16 bases. This CDR3 spans 15 amino acids. This record belongs to a study of shared clonotypes between healthy human individuals. The sequence derives from a man younger than 30 in good health. Some clones in this sample may be carry-over from other donors' samples. V is TRBV14 and J is TRBJ1-2; D may be TRBD1 (5 bases). Specimen: memory CD4+ T cells from PBMCs. Specified subset: CD45RA-negative fraction. CDR3 amino acids: CASSQALGRPSGYTF. The CDR3 DNA follows: TGTGCCAGCAGCCAAGCCCTGGGACGGCCCTCTGGCTACACCTTC.